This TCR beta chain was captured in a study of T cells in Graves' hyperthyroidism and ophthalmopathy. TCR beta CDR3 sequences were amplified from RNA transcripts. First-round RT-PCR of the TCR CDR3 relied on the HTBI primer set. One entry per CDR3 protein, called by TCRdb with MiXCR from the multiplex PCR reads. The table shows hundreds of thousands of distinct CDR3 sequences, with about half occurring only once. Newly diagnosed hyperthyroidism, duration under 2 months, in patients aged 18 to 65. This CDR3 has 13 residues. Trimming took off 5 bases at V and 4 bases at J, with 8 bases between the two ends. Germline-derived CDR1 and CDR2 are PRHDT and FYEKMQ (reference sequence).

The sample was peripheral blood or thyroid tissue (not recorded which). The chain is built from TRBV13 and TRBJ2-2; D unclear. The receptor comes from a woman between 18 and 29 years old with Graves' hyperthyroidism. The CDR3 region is CASSPESTGELFF. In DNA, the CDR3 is TGTGCCAGCAGCCCAGAGAGCACCGGGGAGCTGTTTTTT.